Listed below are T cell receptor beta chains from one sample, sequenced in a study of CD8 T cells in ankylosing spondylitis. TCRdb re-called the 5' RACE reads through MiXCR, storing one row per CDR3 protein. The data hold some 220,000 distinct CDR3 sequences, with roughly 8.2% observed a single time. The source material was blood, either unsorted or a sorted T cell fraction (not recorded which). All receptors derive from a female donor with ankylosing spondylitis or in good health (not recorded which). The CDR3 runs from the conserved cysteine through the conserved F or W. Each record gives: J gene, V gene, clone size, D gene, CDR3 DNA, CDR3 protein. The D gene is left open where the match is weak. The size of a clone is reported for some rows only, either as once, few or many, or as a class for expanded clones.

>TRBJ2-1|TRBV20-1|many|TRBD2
TGCAGTGCTAGCTGGGGGGGTGGGAGCTCCTACAATGAGCAGTTCTTC
CSASWGGGSSYNEQFF
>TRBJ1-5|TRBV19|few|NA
TGTGCCAGTAGTATGATCCGAGGACAGCCCCAGCATTTT
CASSMIRGQPQHF
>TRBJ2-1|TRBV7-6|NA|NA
TGTGCCAGCAGTATAGATTTAAATGAGCAGTTCTTC
CASSIDLNEQFF
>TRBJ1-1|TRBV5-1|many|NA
TGCGCCAGCAGCACGGTAAGGGGATATGAAGCTTTCTTT
CASSTVRGYEAFF
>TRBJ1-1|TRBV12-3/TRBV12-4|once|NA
TGTGCCAGCAGTTTAGCGGGCTACCCTGGAGCTTTCTTT
CASSLAGYPGAFF
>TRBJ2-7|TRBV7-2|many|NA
TGTGCCAGCAGCCGAGGGCCCAACAGCCCCAACGAGCAGTACTTC
CASSRGPNSPNEQYF
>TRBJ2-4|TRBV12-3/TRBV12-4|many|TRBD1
TGTGCCAGCAGCCCAACAGGGGGCGCGAGAAACATTCAGTACTTC
CASSPTGGARNIQYF
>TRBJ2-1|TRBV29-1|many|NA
TGCAGCGTTGAAGTGGGTGAGCAGTTCTTC
CSVEVGEQFF
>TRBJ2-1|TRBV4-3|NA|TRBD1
TGCGCCAGCAGCCCGGGGACAGGGACACACTATGAGCAGTTCTTC
CASSPGTGTHYEQFF
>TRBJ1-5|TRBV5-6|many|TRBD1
TGTGCCAGCAGCTCGGCCGGACAGGTTCATCAGCCCCAGCATTTT
CASSSAGQVHQPQHF
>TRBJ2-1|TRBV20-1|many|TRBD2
TGCAGTGCGGGACTAGCGGCCCACAATGAGCAGTTCTTC
CSAGLAAHNEQFF
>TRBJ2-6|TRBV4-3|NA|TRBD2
TGCGCCAGCAGCCAAGTGGGGGGGTTTGGGGCCAACGTCCTGACTTTC
CASSQVGGFGANVLTF
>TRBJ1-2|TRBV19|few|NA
TGTGCCCCCTCCCGAACGAACTATGGCTACACCTTC
CAPSRTNYGYTF
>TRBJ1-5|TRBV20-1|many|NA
TGCAGTGCTAGAGCCTTTAGCAATCAGCCCCAGCATTTT
CSARAFSNQPQHF
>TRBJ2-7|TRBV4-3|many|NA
TGCGCCAGCAGCCAAGAATGGGGGAGTGGTTCCTACGAGCAGTACTTC
CASSQEWGSGSYEQYF
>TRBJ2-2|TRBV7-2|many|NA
TGTGCCAGCAGCTTACAGCCTGGCACCGGGGAGCTGTTTTTT
CASSLQPGTGELFF
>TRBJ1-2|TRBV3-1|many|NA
TGTGCCAGCAGCCCCCCCGACAGCCTCTATGGCTACACCTTC
CASSPPDSLYGYTF
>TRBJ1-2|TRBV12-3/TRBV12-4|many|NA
TGTGCCAGCAGTTTCGGGACGGACTCCGTAGGCTACACCTTC
CASSFGTDSVGYTF
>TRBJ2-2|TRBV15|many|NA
TGTGCCACCAGCAGAGAGCGGGGGAACACCGGGGAGCTGTTTTTT
CATSRERGNTGELFF
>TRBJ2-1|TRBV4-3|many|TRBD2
TGCGCCAGCAGCCAATTCGCCGGGACTAGCGGGAGTACTGAGCAGTTCTTC
CASSQFAGTSGSTEQFF
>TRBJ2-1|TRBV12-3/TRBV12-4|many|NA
TGTGCCAGCAGCCGCGACAGTTTCAATGAGCAGTTCTTC
CASSRDSFNEQFF
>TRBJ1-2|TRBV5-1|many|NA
TGCGCCAGCAGTTACGACCGTGGAAGGGGCTACACCTTC
CASSYDRGRGYTF
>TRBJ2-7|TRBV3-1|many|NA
TGTGCCAGCAGCCAAGAGCCGAGCTACGAGCAGTACTTC
CASSQEPSYEQYF
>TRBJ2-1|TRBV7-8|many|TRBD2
TGTGCCAGCAGCTGGACTAGCGGGACCTACAATGAGCAGTTCTTC
CASSWTSGTYNEQFF
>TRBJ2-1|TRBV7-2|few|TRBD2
TGTGCCAGCAGCTTCCCCGCGGGAGGCCCAAAATATGAGCAGTTCTTC
CASSFPAGGPKYEQFF
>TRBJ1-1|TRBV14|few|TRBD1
TGTGCCAGCAGCCAAACACAGGGGGTAGGACTCACTGAAGCTTTCTTT
CASSQTQGVGLTEAFF
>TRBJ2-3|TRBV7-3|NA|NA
TGTGCCAGCAGTGGGGACTTGATAGATACGCAGTATTTT
CASSGDLIDTQYF
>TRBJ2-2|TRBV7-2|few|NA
TGTGCCAGCAGTGTATTGGGAGATGACGGGGAGCTGTTTTTT
CASSVLGDDGELFF
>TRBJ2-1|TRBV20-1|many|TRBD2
TGCAGTGCTAGTAGCGGGTGGGGAGGGAATGAGCAGTTCTTC
CSASSGWGGNEQFF
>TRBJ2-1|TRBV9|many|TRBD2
TGTGCCAGCAGACCCTCCGGGACTAGCGGGAGCGGGGAGCAGTTCTTC
CASRPSGTSGSGEQFF
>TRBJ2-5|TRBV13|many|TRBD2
TGTGCCAGCAGCCCGGGACTAGCGGAGTACCAAGAGACCCAGTACTTC
CASSPGLAEYQETQYF
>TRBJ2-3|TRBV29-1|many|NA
TGCAGCGTTGCGGAGGGTAGGGTAGATACGCAGTATTTT
CSVAEGRVDTQYF
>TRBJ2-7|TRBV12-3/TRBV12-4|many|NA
TGTGCCAGCACATCAGATACCTACGAGCAGTACTTC
CASTSDTYEQYF
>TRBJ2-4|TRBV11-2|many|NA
TGTGCCAGCAGCCCGGACGGGGTTCAGTACTTC
CASSPDGVQYF
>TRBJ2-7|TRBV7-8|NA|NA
TGTGCCAGCAGCTTAGTAGCAAGTAGCTCCTACGAGCAGTACTTC
CASSLVASSSYEQYF
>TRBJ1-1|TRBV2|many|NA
TGTGCCAGCAGTGCCACAGCTATGAACACTGAAGCTTTCTTT
CASSATAMNTEAFF
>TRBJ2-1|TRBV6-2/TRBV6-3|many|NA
TGTGCCAGCAGATCTCGCAATGAGCAGTTCTTC
CASRSRNEQFF
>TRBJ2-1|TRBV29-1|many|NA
TGCAGCGTTGGTGAGTTCTCCTACAATGAGCAGTTCTTC
CSVGEFSYNEQFF
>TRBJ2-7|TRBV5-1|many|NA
TGCGCCAGCAGCTTGAACGGACCTAACGAGCAGTACTTC
CASSLNGPNEQYF
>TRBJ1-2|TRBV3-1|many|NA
TGTGCCAGCAGCCCCGGACTGGGAGGGGAATATGGCTACACCTTC
CASSPGLGGEYGYTF
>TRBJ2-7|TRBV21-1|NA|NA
TGTGCCAGCAGCAAAGAGCGCGGAACCTACGAGCAGTACTTC
CASSKERGTYEQYF
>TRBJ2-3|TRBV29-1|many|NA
TGCAGCGTCGACCCCCGGGGCAGCACAGATACGCAGTATTTT
CSVDPRGSTDTQYF
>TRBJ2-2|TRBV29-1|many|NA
TGCAGCGTTGCTGGGACATTTAACACCGGGGAGCTGTTTTTT
CSVAGTFNTGELFF
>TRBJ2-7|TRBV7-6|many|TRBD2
TGTGCCAGCAGCTTAGCGCCGCCTTCCTCTAGCGGGACTGGGACCTACGAGCAGTACTTC
CASSLAPPSSSGTGTYEQYF
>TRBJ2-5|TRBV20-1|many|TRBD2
TGCAGTGCTAGAGCGGCGGGAGTGGGGACCCAGTACTTC
CSARAAGVGTQYF
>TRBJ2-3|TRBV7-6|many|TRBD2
TGTGCCAGCAGCTCCGAGACTAGCGGAGATACGCAGTATTTT
CASSSETSGDTQYF
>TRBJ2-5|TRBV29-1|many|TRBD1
TGCAGCGCCAGGGTGACAGGGTGGGAGACCCAGTACTTC
CSARVTGWETQYF
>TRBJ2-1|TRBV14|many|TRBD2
TGTGCCAGCAGCCAAGGATCGGGAGGGCCTTCCTACAATGAGCAGTTCTTC
CASSQGSGGPSYNEQFF
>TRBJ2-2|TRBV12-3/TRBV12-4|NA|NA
TGTGGGACCACAGGTCTCGGAACCGGGGAGCTGTTTTTT
CGTTGLGTGELFF
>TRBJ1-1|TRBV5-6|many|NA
TGTGCCAGCAGCCCCACCCCGGGGACGACGAACACTGAAGCTTTCTTT
CASSPTPGTTNTEAFF
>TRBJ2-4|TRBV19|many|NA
TGTGCCACCGAACCCAGGGTGGGATTGAAAAACATTCAGTACTTC
CATEPRVGLKNIQYF
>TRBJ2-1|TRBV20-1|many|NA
TGCAGTGCTGTAGCTCAGCTTGGAGATGAGCAGTTCTTC
CSAVAQLGDEQFF
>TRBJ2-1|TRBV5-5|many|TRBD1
TGTGCCAGCAGCTTGGAGGGGGCGGACAATGAGCAGTTCTTC
CASSLEGADNEQFF
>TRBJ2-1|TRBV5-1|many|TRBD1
TGCGCCAGCAGCTTGCTACGGGACAGGGGAAAAAGCGATGAGCAGTTCTTC
CASSLLRDRGKSDEQFF
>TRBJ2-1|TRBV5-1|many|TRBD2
TGCGCCAGCAGCTTGGCCCAGCGGGAGGGCCTAGGTAATGAGCAGTTCTTC
CASSLAQREGLGNEQFF